The 6 T cell receptor beta chains given below trace back to one sample, sequenced in a study of control samples from healthy donors and cancer patients. Assay used: immunoSEQ multiplex PCR; TCRdb lists only in-frame clones, some missing. In the table there are 50,000 to 75,000 clones, 90% of which are singletons. Sequencing was performed on PBMCs. The source of these receptors is a man aged 55 to 70 with colorectal cancer.

This clone was seen a few times. The chain recombines TRBV3-1 (or the pseudogene TRBV3-2) with TRBJ2-4, with TRBD2 as a possible D gene (6 bases). Germline values: CDR1 LGHDT, CDR2 YNNKEL (reference sequence). The V end lost 1 base, the J end lost 7 bases, and 8 bases lay between the germline ends. This CDR3 has 13 amino acids. The CDR3 DNA reads TGTGCCAGCAGCCAAGCTGGGGGGAACATTCAGTACTTC. It translates to CASSQAGGNIQYF.

The CDR3 nucleotides read TGTGCCACCAGTGATCGCCAGGGGACCCTCTACGAGCAGTACTTC. This sequence encodes CATSDRQGTLYEQYF. The V gene is TRBV24-1, the J gene TRBJ2-7; D possibly corresponds to TRBD1 (6 bases). V lost 3 bases, J lost 3 bases, and 14 bases lay in between. This CDR3 comprises 15 residues. Germline lookup yields CDR1 KGHDR and CDR2 SFDVKD.

In regard to this clone: One junction end does not reproduce the germline sequence, and a read error may be involved. The rearrangement links TRBV23-1 to TRBJ2-7; D perhaps matches TRBD2 (6 bases). TRBV23-1 is known as an ORF, though its function is uncertain. The CDR3 sequence is 14 residues long. The CDR3 nucleotides are TGCGCCAGCAGTCAATGGCGGGACGGCTACGGGCAGTACTTC. Translation gives CASSQWRDGYGQYF.

Concerning this clone itself: The junction departs from germline at one end; a sequencing error may be responsible. Here the CDR3 reads CAGSYSQTIYSPLHF. The CDR3 DNA sequence: TGTGCCGGCAGTTACTCGCAGACGATTTATTCACCCCTCCACTTT. The rearrangement uses TRBV6-5 and TRBJ1-6; D remains unclear. The CDR3 sequence is 15 residues long. In germline, CDR1 is MNHEY, CDR2 SVGAGI.

The rearrangement joins TRBV27 to TRBJ2-5, with D tentatively TRBD2 (5 bases). Trimming cost V 5 bases and J 5 bases, with 15 bases left between them. The CDR3 has 14 amino acids. Germline CDR1 MNHEY, CDR2 SMNVEV (reference sequence). CDR3 protein: CASSPRTLGETQYF. CDR3 nucleotides: TGTGCCAGCAGTCCCCGGACTCTTGGGGAGACCCAGTACTTC.

This chain connects TRBV2 to TRBJ2-7, with D hard to call. The CDR3 is made up of 12 amino acids. Germline assignment: CDR1 SNHLY and CDR2 FYNNEI. V was pared by 2 bases and J by 4 bases, with 6 bases between. The CDR3: CASSERRYEQYF. DNA for the CDR3: TGTGCCAGCAGTGAACGTCGGTACGAGCAGTACTTC.